Following are 5 T cell receptor beta chains from one sample sequenced in a study of regulatory T cells in long-lasting Graves disease. According to the study, TCR beta libraries were built with iRepertoire HTBI primers and CDR3-region Arm-PCR. MiXCR, applied by TCRdb to the multiplex PCR reads, yields one record per CDR3 protein. Among roughly 260,000 distinct CDR3 sequences listed, roughly 18% were seen once. Time point defined: newly diagnosed GD, antithyroid drugs for less than 3 months. The TCR library was prepared using RNA isolated from PBMCs. Another study also made use of these data, one on T cells in Graves' hyperthyroidism and ophthalmopathy.

This sample comprised peripheral blood mononuclear cells (PBMCs), obtained at new diagnosis, from a patient treated with antithyroid drugs. Receptors originate from a woman in her twenties or thirties with Graves disease.

This clonotype was counted ten times or more. The CDR3 DNA is TGTGCCAGCAGTGAAGCCTCGGGCTGGGCCGAGCAGTACTTC. Translating it yields CASSEASGWAEQYF. The chain joins TRBV2 to TRBJ2-7; D remains ambiguous. V shed 0 bases and J shed 6 bases, with 12 bases lying between them. There are 14 residues in the CDR3. Germline assignment: CDR1 SNHLY and CDR2 FYNNEI.

The CDR3 nucleotides read TGTGCCACCAGTGATCCGCGACAGGGAACGGCCGAGGAGCTGTTTTTT. Translation: CATSDPRQGTAEELFF. This chain joins TRBV24-1 and TRBJ2-2, with 7 bases fitting TRBD1. The junction had 13 bases not matched to a gene; V was cut back by 3 bases and J by 10 bases. The CDR3 has 16 amino acids. The germline CDR1 and CDR2 sequences are KGHDR and SFDVKD.

This clonotype was seen a few times. The chain links TRBV27 to TRBJ1-5; possibly TRBD1 for D (6 bases). This CDR3 comprises 16 residues. V was trimmed by 4 bases and J by 2 bases, leaving 15 bases between them. Per the germline V gene, CDR1 is MNHEY and CDR2 is SMNVEV (reference sequence). The CDR3 bases are TGTGCCAGCAGTTCTGCCGGGGGCAGTGGCAATCAGCCCCAGCATTTT. It yields the protein CASSSAGGSGNQPQHF.

This clonotype was counted a few times. The rearrangement joins TRBV10-3 to TRBJ2-2, with 8 bases that match TRBD2. Germline CDR1 and CDR2: ENHRY and SYGVKD. This CDR3 contains 15 residues. V dropped 5 bases and J dropped 7; count of bases not matched to a gene: 9. Here the CDR3 DNA reads TGTGCCATCAGTATCGGCGGGGGGCGCGGCGGGGAGCTGTTTTTT. Protein: CAISIGGGRGGELFF.

This clonotype was seen ten or more times. This chain uses TRBV3-1 with TRBJ2-7; D gene unclear. Trimming took 1 base from V and 2 from J, leaving 6 bases between them. This CDR3 is built from 13 residues. Germline V gene lookup returns CDR1 LGHDT and CDR2 YNNKEL (reference sequence). This chain's CDR3 is CASSQGNTYEQYF. The CDR3 DNA sequence: TGTGCCAGCAGCCAAGGGAACACCTACGAGCAGTACTTC.